A selection of T cell receptor beta chains follows, all from one sample in a study of Graves' ophthalmopathy and Graves' hyperthyroidism. Using its own MiXCR run on the multiplex PCR reads, TCRdb lists one record per CDR3 protein. The table has about 210,000 distinct CDR3 sequences, over 25% seen once. Sequenced sample: peripheral blood. Every receptor here comes from a man aged 45 to 65 with Graves' ophthalmopathy. Each CDR3 is given with its conserved first and last residue. D genes are given only for firm matches. The size entry is marked missing in some rows and otherwise reads once, few, many or a size class.

TRBJ1-1,many,14,TRBV4-3,TRBD1,CASSPGRGRTEAFF,TGCGCCAGCAGCCCCGGCAGGGGGCGAACTGAAGCTTTCTTT
TRBJ2-5,many,11,TRBV6-2/TRBV6-3,-,CASLERGTQYF,TGTGCCAGCCTGGAACGTGGGACCCAGTACTTC
TRBJ1-1,many,12,TRBV27,-,CASSFRGTEAFF,TGTGCCAGCAGTTTTAGGGGCACTGAAGCTTTCTTT
TRBJ2-7,-,12,TRBV28,-,CASSQVGHEQYF,TGTGCCAGCTCTCAGGTAGGGCATGAGCAGTACTTC
TRBJ1-1,many,13,TRBV5-1,-,CACGRDVGSEAFF,TGCGCCTGTGGTCGGGATGTGGGCTCTGAAGCTTTCTTT
TRBJ1-3,-,15,TRBV30,-,CAWSVKRGRLDTIYF,TGTGCCTGGAGTGTTAAACGGGGTAGGCTGGACACCATATATTTT
TRBJ1-1,many,13,TRBV18,TRBD1,CASSPDRAAEAFF,TGTGCCAGCTCACCTGACAGGGCCGCTGAAGCTTTCTTT
TRBJ2-5,-,15,TRBV6-2/TRBV6-3,TRBD2,CASRPVLAGVETQYF,TGTGCCAGCAGGCCAGTTCTAGCGGGAGTAGAGACCCAGTACTTC
TRBJ2-5,once,13,TRBV6-2/TRBV6-3,TRBD2,CASSPAGLKTQYF,TGTGCCAGCAGCCCAGCGGGGTTGAAGACCCAGTACTTC
TRBJ1-1,once,11,TRBV6-2/TRBV6-3,-,CASSYKTRAFF,TGTGCCAGCAGTTACAAGACCCGAGCTTTCTTT
TRBJ1-1,many,13,TRBV20-1,-,CSARVGGSTEAFF,TGCAGTGCTAGAGTTGGGGGGAGCACTGAAGCTTTCTTT
TRBJ1-2,many,12,TRBV10-2,TRBD1,CASMRDSYGYTF,TGCGCCAGCATGAGGGACAGCTATGGCTACACCTTC
TRBJ2-7,few,15,TRBV6-1,-,CASNPSRAWVHEQYF,TGTGCCAGCAACCCGAGCCGGGCCTGGGTCCACGAGCAGTACTTC
TRBJ2-5,many,16,TRBV20-1,TRBD1,CSASPLTGAPGETQYF,TGCAGTGCTAGTCCCCTGACAGGGGCCCCTGGGGAGACCCAGTACTTC
TRBJ1-2,-,13,TRBV6-1,-,CASSDGGVNGYTF,TGTGCCAGCAGCGATGGGGGGGTGAATGGCTACACCTTC
TRBJ2-3,many,15,TRBV20-1,-,CSARRGQGIADTQYF,TGCAGTGCTAGGCGGGGGCAGGGGATAGCAGATACGCAGTATTTT
TRBJ2-2,many,15,TRBV19,TRBD2,CASSRREKSTGELFF,TGTGCCAGTAGCAGGCGGGAGAAGAGCACCGGGGAGCTGTTTTTT
TRBJ1-5,many,15,TRBV20-1,TRBD1,CSALTQGAFNQPQHF,TGCAGTGCTTTGACACAGGGGGCCTTCAATCAGCCCCAGCATTTT
TRBJ2-4,many,14,TRBV11-2,-,CASSFSGARDIQYF,TGTGCCAGCAGCTTCTCCGGGGCGAGGGACATTCAGTACTTC
TRBJ2-2,many,18,TRBV4-1,TRBD1,CASSQPGQGTLNTGELFF,TGCGCCAGCAGCCAACCGGGACAGGGGACCCTGAACACCGGGGAGCTGTTTTTT
TRBJ1-6,few,17,TRBV27,-,CASSSPTRIGVSAPLHF,TGTGCCAGCAGTTCCCCCACCCGGATAGGGGTTTCTGCACCCCTCCACTTT
TRBJ2-5,-,14,TRBV6-2/TRBV6-3,-,CASSYQGPRETQYF,TGTGCCAGCAGTTATCAGGGGCCACGGGAGACCCAGTACTTC
TRBJ1-1,-,12,TRBV6-9,TRBD1,CAGQGGNTEAFF,TGTGCCGGACAGGGTGGGAACACTGAAGCTTTCTTT
TRBJ2-7,many,15,TRBV12-3/TRBV12-4,-,CASSPSGSGDYEQYF,TGTGCCAGCAGCCCCTCCGGGTCAGGGGACTACGAGCAGTACTTC
TRBJ2-7,many,13,TRBV7-2,TRBD1,CASSLETGHEQYF,TGTGCCAGCAGCTTAGAGACAGGGCACGAGCAGTACTTC
TRBJ1-5,few,15,TRBV7-2,TRBD1,CASSLAGTGYQPQHF,TGTGCCAGCAGCTTAGCGGGGACAGGGTATCAGCCCCAGCATTTT
TRBJ1-2,many,13,TRBV29-1,TRBD1,CSVGTGGTYGYTF,TGCAGCGTTGGGACAGGGGGCACCTATGGCTACACCTTC
TRBJ2-5,-,14,TRBV11-2,TRBD1,CASNPTTGLETQYF,TGTGCCAGCAACCCGACGACAGGGTTAGAGACCCAGTACTTC
TRBJ1-1,many,13,TRBV28,-,CASSLRQYTEAFF,TGTGCCAGCAGTTTAAGACAGTACACTGAAGCTTTCTTT
TRBJ2-7,many,15,TRBV7-2,-,CASSLEVAPGYEQYF,TGTGCCAGCAGCTTAGAAGTGGCCCCAGGCTACGAGCAGTACTTC
TRBJ1-5,-,15,TRBV12-3/TRBV12-4,-,CASSSGPWGNQPQHF,TGTGCCAGCAGTTCCGGGCCGTGGGGCAATCAGCCCCAGCATTTT